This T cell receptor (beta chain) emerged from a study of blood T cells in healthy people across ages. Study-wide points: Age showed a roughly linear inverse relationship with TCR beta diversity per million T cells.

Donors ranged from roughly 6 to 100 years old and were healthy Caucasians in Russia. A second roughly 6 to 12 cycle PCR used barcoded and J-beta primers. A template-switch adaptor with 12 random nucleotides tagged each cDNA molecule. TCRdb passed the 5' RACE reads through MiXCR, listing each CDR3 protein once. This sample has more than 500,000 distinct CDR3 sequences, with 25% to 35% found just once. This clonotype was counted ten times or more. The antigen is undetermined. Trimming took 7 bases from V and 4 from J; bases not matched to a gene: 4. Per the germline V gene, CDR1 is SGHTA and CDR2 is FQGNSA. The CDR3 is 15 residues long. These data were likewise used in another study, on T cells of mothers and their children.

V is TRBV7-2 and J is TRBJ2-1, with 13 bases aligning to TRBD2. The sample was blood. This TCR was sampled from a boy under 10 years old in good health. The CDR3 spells CASTGTSGTYNEQFF. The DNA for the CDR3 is TGTGCCAGCACCGGGACTAGCGGGACGTACAATGAGCAGTTCTTC.